This T cell receptor beta chain appears in the sequencing data of a study of vaccination effects on CD4 cells after COVID-19. Trimming left V 5 bases short and J 1 base short, with 8 bases between. The V gene's germline CDR1 is SSHAT and CDR2 FNYEAQ (reference sequence). There are 13 residues in the CDR3. Ahead of sequencing, the ViraFEST assay grew antigen-specific CD4+ T cells using viral peptide pools. Once cultured for approximately eleven days, the cells underwent separation to obtain CD4+ T cells. Previously uninfected by SARS-CoV-2, the vaccine recipients also showed negative nucleocapsid antibodies. Points on this clone: What it binds is not known.

Only in-frame clones appear in the TCRdb table, and some are missing; sequencing was by immunoSEQ multiplex PCR. Found here are fewer than 30,000 clones, approximately 83% of them singletons; the top ten hold 10%. This TCR came from a human donor who received a COVID-19 vaccine. The V call is TRBV7-7, the J call TRBJ2-5; unclear D gene. Sequenced here: CD4+ T cells from PBMCs cultured with HCoV-NL63 spike peptides, sampled before COVID-19 vaccination. In nucleotides, the CDR3 is TGTGCCAGCAGCACCCAGGTCCAAGAGACCCAGTACTTC. Protein product: CASSTQVQETQYF.